This T cell receptor (beta chain) is drawn from a study of T cells after yellow fever vaccination (dated by TCRdb to about 2019). Regarding the complete study: The SMART-Seq v4 Ultra Low Input RNA kit was used to prepare libraries from fractions with low cell numbers. The cohort comprised two healthy male donors, one aged 18 to 30 and one aged 30 to 40 years. Blood was collected at multiple timepoints before and after primary and secondary immunization, and bulk PBMC replicates and cell subsets were isolated. To follow T-cell clones before and after both primary and booster YFV17D yellow fever vaccination, bulk TCR alpha and beta repertoires underwent longitudinal sequencing.

At least ten counts were recorded for this clonotype. This receptor's antigen is unknown. One base away there is no much larger clone; base qualities are not given. Synthesis of TCR cDNA relied on 5'RACE template switching, a step that introduced a universal primer site along with unique molecular identifiers. Priming for cDNA synthesis came from both the TCR alpha and TCR beta constant segments. Libraries were amplified in two PCR steps, with sample barcodes and sequencing adapters added in the second step. Sequencing of the libraries was done on either Illumina HiSeq 2500 (2x100 bp) or NovaSeq (2x150 bp). The source study handled its data this way. Demultiplexing of reads and collapsing into UMI consensus sequences were performed with MIGEC, and V(D)J alignment was carried out with MiXCR. Using edgeR on replicate PBMC samples, clonotypes were called vaccine-responding if FDR was below 0.01 and the log2 fold change was above 5 up to day 15. CD4 or CD8 identity was assigned to each bulk clonotype according to whether the clonotype was present at higher abundance in the sequenced CD4 repertoire or the sequenced CD8 repertoire. TCRdb trimmed public reads at Q25 via fastp, called clones via MiXCR and kept in-frame beta chains. When rows share a CDR3 protein, they turn into one entry using the most common DNA and genes. The V and J calls and clone size are TCRdb's, not the authors'. For this sample the table gives around 400,000 distinct CDR3 sequences, of which approximately 10% were detected only once. Less than 20% of the sample goes to the ten largest clones.

Broad study findings and their caveats: The study included only a couple of donors, which limits how far the findings can be generalized. A small share of clonotypes occurred in both CD4 and CD8 compartments, likely arising from convergent recombination. The secondary T-cell response was found to be weaker but faster than the primary response, with a peak reached on day 5 rather than on day 15. Because abundant contaminating clonotypes from the bulk population could be contained in FACS-sorted repertoires, computational filtering was required. Most clones expanded after primary vaccination were re-detected after the booster (just under 97% of CD4 and approximately 85% of CD8), suggesting broad memory maintenance.

According to the germline V gene, CDR1 reads WSHSY and CDR2 reads SAAADI. From the cysteine through the phenylalanine, the CDR3 covers 15 amino acids. Only the CDR3 DNA is retained, 45 bases long and in frame from the first base. V loses 4 bases, J loses 1 base, and the germline ends lie 12 bases apart. The treatment or condition label on this specimen signifies: live attenuated yellow fever vaccine strain. At each blood-draw timepoint, two biological replicates of bulk PBMCs were obtained. PBMCs were isolated from peripheral blood using a standard Ficoll-Paque protocol. TriZol was used to extract RNA from bulk PBMCs, CD4 and CD8 fractions, and dextramer-positive and dextramer-negative fractions.

This receptor was identified in a man aged 18 to 29 who received the YFV17D yellow fever vaccine. This sample comprised PBMCs, obtained on the day of the first yellow fever vaccination. The chain joins TRBV10-2 to TRBJ2-3; a weak D assignment points to TRBD2 (5 bases agree). The CDR3 is CASSGSGRGTDTQYF. The DNA sequence is TGCGCCAGCAGTGGAAGCGGTCGGGGCACAGATACGCAGTATTTT.